Below are 19 T cell receptor beta chains sequenced from a single sample in a study of siplizumab effects on memory and regulatory T cells. Produced via immunoSEQ multiplex PCR; TCRdb's table is partial and in-frame only. The sample carries some 99,000 clones, about 90% recorded once. The sample taken for sequencing was Tregs sorted from blood. The receptors shown here come from a human donor in good health.

This chain uses TRBV10-3 with TRBJ1-1; 8 bases are shared with TRBD1. V lost 10 bases to trimming and J lost 3 bases; unmatched junction nucleotides: 13. There are 15 residues in the CDR3. CDR1 is ENHRY and CDR2 is SYGVKD in the germline V gene. The CDR3 region has the DNA TGTGCCACGATTCCGCAGGGGGCCGATGACACTGAAGCTTTCTTT. This gives the protein CATIPQGADDTEAFF.

This sequence joins TRBV19 and TRBJ2-1; TRBD2 agrees at 13 bases. Germline-derived CDR1 and CDR2 are LNHDA and SQIVND (reference sequence). Trimming took 7 bases from V and 8 from J; bases not matched to a gene: 11. The CDR3 totals 16 residues. DNA of the CDR3: TGTGCCAGTACCCTCAGGACTAGCGGGGGTTTCTATGAGCAGTTCTTC. Translating gives CASTLRTSGGFYEQFF.

V is TRBV30 and J is TRBJ2-5; D might be TRBD1 (6 bases). V dropped 4 bases and J dropped 1 base, with 19 bases sitting between them. Germline assignment: CDR1 GTSNPN and CDR2 SVGIG (reference sequence). This CDR3 is built from 16 residues. The CDR3 region has the DNA TGTGCCTGGAAAGGGGCCGGCAGGGGAAGCCAAGAGACCCAGTACTTC. It encodes CAWKGAGRGSQETQYF.

This chain joins TRBV4-2 and TRBJ2-1, with D maybe TRBD1 (5 bases). The length of the CDR3 is 13 residues. Germline V CDR1 and CDR2: LGHNA, YNFKEQ. Trimming left V 0 bases short and J 15 bases short, with 15 bases between. CDR3 region: CASSQDLRRGPFF. The DNA of the CDR3 is TGTGCCAGCAGCCAAGACCTCAGAAGGGGTCCGTTCTTC.

The V call is TRBV4-2, the J call TRBJ1-5, with a tentative D call TRBD1 (5 bases). The CDR3 spans 14 residues. V lost 3 bases and J 6 bases, leaving 12 bases between the germline ends. Germline V CDR1 and CDR2: LGHNA, YNFKEQ. CDR3 nucleotide sequence: TGTGCCAGCAGCCAGGCGGCAGGGCCTCAGCCCCAGCATTTT. It is translated as CASSQAAGPQPQHF.

This clone occurred once. The gene calls are TRBV5-6 and TRBJ2-1; D uncertain. CDR1 SGHDT and CDR2 YYEEEE come from the germline V gene. V was pared by 2 bases and J by 7 bases, with 4 bases between. The CDR3 covers 11 residues. CDR3 coding DNA: TGTGCCAGCAGCTTCCGGAATGAGCAGTTCTTC. This sequence encodes CASSFRNEQFF. Based on the CDR3 plus reference TRBV5-6 and TRBJ2-1, the full variable domain is DAGVTQSPTHLIKTRGQQVTLRCSPKSGHDTVSWYQQALGQGPQFIFQYYEEEERQRGNFPDRFSGHQFPNYSSELNVNALLLGDSALYLCASSFRNEQFFGPGTRLTVL.

The DNA for the CDR3 is TGTGCCAGCAGCTGGGACTATCGGGGCTCCTACCAAGAGACCCAGTACTTC. Amino acids: CASSWDYRGSYQETQYF. The V and J genes are TRBV7-6 and TRBJ2-5, with 7 bases fitting TRBD2. V lost 4 bases, J lost 0 bases, and 11 bases stayed unmatched. The CDR3 length is 17 residues. Germline assignment: CDR1 SGHVS and CDR2 FNYEAQ.

CDR3 sequence reads: CAISDPRARNQPQHF. CDR3 coding DNA: TGTGCCATCAGTGACCCCCGGGCGCGCAATCAGCCCCAGCATTTT. This chain links TRBV10-3 with TRBJ1-5, with unresolved D. The CDR3 covers 15 residues. Germline CDR1 ENHRY, CDR2 SYGVKD. The V end was cut by 3 bases, the J end by 2 bases, with 11 bases between.

The rearrangement joins TRBV18 to TRBJ1-1; D is uncertain. The germline V and J ends were trimmed by 3 bases and 5 bases, with 10 bases remaining between them. The germline gives CDR1 KGHSH, CDR2 LQKENI. There are 13 residues in the CDR3. The CDR3 DNA reads as TGTGCCAGCTCACCGGGCGTCTGGACTGAAGCTTTCTTT. It translates to CASSPGVWTEAFF.

The sample holds one count of this clone. This chain connects TRBV5-1 to TRBJ2-1; maybe TRBD2 (5 bases). Per germline, CDR1 SGHRS and CDR2 YFSETQ. The CDR3 is made up of 16 amino acids. Trimming left V 1 base short and J 2 bases short, with 13 bases between. The CDR3 sequence is CASSLIPGSPYNEQFF. The CDR3 bases are TGCGCCAGCAGCTTGATTCCGGGGTCCCCCTACAATGAGCAGTTCTTC.

The CDR3 DNA follows: TGTGCCAGCAATTCGTCGGGACAATGGTACGAGCAGTACTTC. Protein product: CASNSSGQWYEQYF. This chain uses TRBV7-9 with TRBJ2-7; tentatively, D is TRBD1 (6 bases). CDR1 and CDR2 (germline): SEHNR, FQNEAQ (reference sequence). The CDR3 has 14 amino acids. V dropped 7 bases and J dropped 4 bases, with 17 bases sitting between them.

V gene TRBV9 combines with J gene TRBJ2-1, with 9 positions matching TRBD2. J gave up 3 bases and V 2 bases, and 6 bases lay outside the gene matches. The germline CDR1 and CDR2 sequences are SGDLS and YYNGEE. The CDR3 length is 16 residues. CDR3 nucleotides: TGTGCCAGCAGCGTGGTGACTAGCGGATACTACAATGAGCAGTTCTTC. Its translation: CASSVVTSGYYNEQFF. Drawing the rest from reference TRBV9 and TRBJ2-1, the complete variable domain is DSGVTQTPKHLITATGQRVTLRCSPRSGDLSVYWYQQSLDQGLQFLIQYYNGEERAKGNILERFSAQQFPDLHSELNLSSLELGDSALYFCASSVVTSGYYNEQFFGPGTRLTVL.

The V gene is TRBV5-1, the J gene TRBJ1-1; D perhaps matches TRBD1 (5 bases). This CDR3 is built from 13 residues. Germline-derived CDR1 and CDR2 are SGHRS and YFSETQ. Trimming removed 4 bases at V and 4 bases at J, with 11 bases between. Written as DNA, the CDR3 is TGCGCCAGCAGCATCGTCGGGGGCACTGAAGCTTTCTTT. This sequence encodes CASSIVGGTEAFF. The full variable domain, in which reference TRBV5-1 and TRBJ1-1 provide the parts outside the CDR3, is KAGVTQTPRYLIKTRGQQVTLSCSPISGHRSVSWYQQTPGQGLQFLFEYFSETQRNKGNFPGRFSGRQFSNSRSEMNVSTLELGDSALYLCASSIVGGTEAFFGQGTRLTVV.

V and J are TRBV5-1 and TRBJ1-2; D is uncertain. Germline lookup yields CDR1 SGHRS and CDR2 YFSETQ. The CDR3 sequence is 12 residues long. V was pared by 7 bases and J by 4 bases, with 11 bases between. CDR3 residues: CASSPGLYGYTF. CDR3 DNA: TGCGCCAGCTCTCCAGGCCTCTATGGCTACACCTTC.

In DNA, the CDR3 is TGTGCCAGCAGGACAGGGGGATCCTACGAGCAGTACTTC. Its protein is CASRTGGSYEQYF. The V and J genes are TRBV6-1 and TRBJ2-7; TRBD1 matches at 9 bases. CDR1 is MNHNS, CDR2 SASEGT, per germline. The CDR3 is made up of 13 amino acids. Trimming at V came to 6 bases and at J to 1 base, leaving 1 base not matched to a gene.

CDR3 in amino acids: CATGDTAYEQYF. The CDR3 nucleotides read TGTGCCACGGGGGACACCGCCTACGAGCAGTACTTC. The J gene is TRBJ2-7, the V gene TRBV2; D tentatively fits TRBD1 or TRBD2 (6 bases each). V shed 10 bases and J shed 2 bases, with 12 bases lying between them. Germline values: CDR1 SNHLY, CDR2 FYNNEI. The CDR3 is 12 residues long.

V is TRBV13 and J is TRBJ2-7; D gene unclear. Trimming stripped 0 bases from V and 3 bases from J, with 3 bases between. The CDR3 has 12 residues. The germline V gene has CDR1 PRHDT and CDR2 FYEKMQ (reference sequence). DNA for the CDR3: TGTGCCAGCAGCTTAGGGAACTACGAGCAGTACTTC. This gives the protein CASSLGNYEQYF.

V gene TRBV7-9 combines with J gene TRBJ1-1; TRBD1 might be the D (6 bases). The V end was cut by 1 base, the J end by 0 bases, with 12 bases between. Per germline, CDR1 SEHNR and CDR2 FQNEAQ (reference sequence). CDR3 size: 16 residues. The DNA for the CDR3 is TGTGCCAGCAGCTTAGAGGGGGTCCACGTGAACACTGAAGCTTTCTTT. Translating it yields CASSLEGVHVNTEAFF.

The genes are TRBV15 and TRBJ1-5, with a tentative D call TRBD1 (5 bases). The CDR3 length is 14 residues. Trimming pared 4 bases from V and 1 base from J, leaving 8 bases between. Germline V gene data show CDR1 as LNHNV and CDR2 as YYDKDF (reference sequence). The CDR3 nucleotides are TGTGCCACCAGCACTGGGGGGAGCAATCAGCCCCAGCATTTT. Amino acid sequence: CATSTGGSNQPQHF.